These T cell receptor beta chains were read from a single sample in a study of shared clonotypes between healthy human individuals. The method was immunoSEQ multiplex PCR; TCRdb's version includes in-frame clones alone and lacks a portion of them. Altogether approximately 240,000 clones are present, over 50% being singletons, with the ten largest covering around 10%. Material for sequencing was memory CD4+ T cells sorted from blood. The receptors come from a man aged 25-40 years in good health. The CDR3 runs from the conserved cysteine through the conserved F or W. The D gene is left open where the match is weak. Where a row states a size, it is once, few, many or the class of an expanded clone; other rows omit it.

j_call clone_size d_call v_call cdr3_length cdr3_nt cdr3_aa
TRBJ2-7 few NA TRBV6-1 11 TGTGCCAGCAACGAGGCCTACGAGCAGTACTTC CASNEAYEQYF
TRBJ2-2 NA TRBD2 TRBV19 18 TGTGCCAGCCTTGGCGGGGGGCTAGCGGGAGGATACACCGGGGAGCTGTTTTTT CASLGGGLAGGYTGELFF
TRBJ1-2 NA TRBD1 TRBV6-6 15 TGTGCCAGCAGTTCCCCCGACAGGGGCGCTCGTGGCTACACCTTC CASSSPDRGARGYTF
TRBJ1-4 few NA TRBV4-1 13 TGCGCCAGCAGGCGAACGGGAGTAGAAAAACTGTTTTTT CASRRTGVEKLFF
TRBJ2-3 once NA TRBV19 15 TGTGCCAGTAGCGCCCAGGGACCGGCGGCTCATACGCAGTATTTT CASSAQGPAAHTQYF
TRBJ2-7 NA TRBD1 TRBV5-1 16 TGCGCCAGCAGCTTGGGCACAGGGACAGGGAACTACGAGCAGTACTTC CASSLGTGTGNYEQYF
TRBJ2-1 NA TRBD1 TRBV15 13 TGTGCCACCAGCCGACAGGGAGCGAGCGAGCAGTTCTTC CATSRQGASEQFF
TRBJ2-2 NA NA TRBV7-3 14 TGTGCCAGCAGCTTAGGGATTGGACCCGGGGAGCTGTTTTTT CASSLGIGPGELFF
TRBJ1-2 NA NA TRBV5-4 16 TGTGCCAGCAGCTCGTCATCTACCCAGGGAGGCTATGGCTACACCTTC CASSSSSTQGGYGYTF
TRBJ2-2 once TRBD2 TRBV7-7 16 TGTGCCAGCAGCTTCAGTAGCGGGGGGCACACCGGGGAGCTGTTTTTT CASSFSSGGHTGELFF
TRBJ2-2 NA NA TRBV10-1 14 TGCGCCAGCGCTCGGCGGAGGGGACCCGGGGAGCTGTTTTTT CASARRRGPGELFF
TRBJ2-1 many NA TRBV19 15 TGTGCCAGTAGTATTTGGGGGAGCGCCGGCAATGAGCAGTTCTTC CASSIWGSAGNEQFF
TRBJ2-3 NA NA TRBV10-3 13 TGTGCCATCACCGGGAGTTTGGCAGATACGCAGTATTTT CAITGSLADTQYF
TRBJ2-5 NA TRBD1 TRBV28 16 TGTGCCAGCAGTCTACACTCCGGGACAGGGGGAGAGACCCAGTACTTC CASSLHSGTGGETQYF
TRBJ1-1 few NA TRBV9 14 TGTGCCAGCAGCGCCTTCAGGGGAGTAGGGGGAGCTTTCTTT CASSAFRGVGGAFF
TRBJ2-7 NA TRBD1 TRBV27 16 TGTGCCAGCATCCAAACGCCGGGACAGGGTTTCGACGAGCAGTACTTC CASIQTPGQGFDEQYF
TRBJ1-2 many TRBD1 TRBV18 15 TGTGCCAGCTCGCCCCCCGCGAACAGGGGCTATGGCTACACCTTC CASSPPANRGYGYTF
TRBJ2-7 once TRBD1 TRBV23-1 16 TGCGCCAGCAGTCAAGTCTGGGGGACAGGGAAGCTTGAGCAGTACTTC CASSQVWGTGKLEQYF
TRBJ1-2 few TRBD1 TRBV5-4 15 TGTGCCAGCACCAAACGGGACAGGGCCTCCTATGGCTACACCTTC CASTKRDRASYGYTF
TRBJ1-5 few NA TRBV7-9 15 TGTGCCAGCAGTAGGGGGGACAATAGCAATCAGCCCCAGCATTTT CASSRGDNSNQPQHF
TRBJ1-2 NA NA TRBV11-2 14 TGTGCCAGCAGCTCCTGGGGAATTAACTATGGCTACACCTTC CASSSWGINYGYTF
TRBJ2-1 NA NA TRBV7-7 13 TGTGCCAGCAGCTTCCGGCGGGGCAATGAGCAGTTCTTC CASSFRRGNEQFF
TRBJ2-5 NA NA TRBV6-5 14 TGTGCCAGCAGTTTTTCCGACGGGCAAGAGACCCAGTACTTC CASSFSDGQETQYF
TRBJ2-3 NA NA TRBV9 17 TGTGCCAGCAGCGGGGGCTTTGGGGCAGGGAACACAGATACGCAGTATTTT CASSGGFGAGNTDTQYF
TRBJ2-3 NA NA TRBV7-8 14 TGTGCCAGCAGCTTAGTAGGAGCCGCAGATACGCAGTATTTT CASSLVGAADTQYF
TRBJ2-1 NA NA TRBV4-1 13 TGCGCCAGCAGCCAAGAAGGACAGCTTAAGATGTTCTTC CASSQEGQLKMFF
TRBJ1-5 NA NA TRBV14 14 TGTGCCAGCAGCGAGCAGGGCGAGAATCAGCCCCAGCATTTT CASSEQGENQPQHF
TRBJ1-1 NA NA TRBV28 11 TGTGCCAGTCAAGGGAACACTGAAGCTTTCTTT CASQGNTEAFF
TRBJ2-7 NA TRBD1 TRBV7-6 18 TGTGCCAGCAGCTTACAAACTCCGGTCGGGACAGGGACCTACGAGCAGTACTTC CASSLQTPVGTGTYEQYF
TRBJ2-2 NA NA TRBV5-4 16 TGTGCCAGCAGCCCATTATGGGGGACGGACACCGGGGAGCTGTTTTTT CASSPLWGTDTGELFF
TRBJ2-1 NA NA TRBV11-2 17 TGTGCCAGCAGCTTAAGATGGGGCGGAACCTCCTACAATGAGCAGTTCTTC CASSLRWGGTSYNEQFF
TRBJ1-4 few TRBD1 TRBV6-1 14 TGTGCCAGCAGTGGGGGACAGGGGTATGAAAAACTGTTTTTT CASSGGQGYEKLFF
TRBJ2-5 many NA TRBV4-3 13 TGCGCCAGCAGCCATGGCACGTCAGAGACCCAGTACTTC CASSHGTSETQYF
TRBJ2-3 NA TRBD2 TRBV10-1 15 TGCGCCAGCAGTGACCAGCGGGACAGCACAGATACGCAGTATTTT CASSDQRDSTDTQYF
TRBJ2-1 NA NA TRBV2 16 TGTGCCAGCAGTTACCCGGGCCTTAAAACCTACAATGAGCAGTTCTTC CASSYPGLKTYNEQFF
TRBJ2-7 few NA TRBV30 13 TGTGCCTGGAGTCCCGGGGATGGCTACGAGCAGTACTTC CAWSPGDGYEQYF
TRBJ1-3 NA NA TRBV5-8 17 TGTGCCAGCAGCTTGGATTCCAGGAGTCACTCTGGAAACACCATATATTTT CASSLDSRSHSGNTIYF
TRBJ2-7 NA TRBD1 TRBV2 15 TGTGCCAGCAGTCTAGGACAGGGGGCGCAGGGCGAGCAGTACTTC CASSLGQGAQGEQYF
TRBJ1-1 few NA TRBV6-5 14 TGTGCCAGCAGTGCCGTGGCAAGTGACACTGAAGCTTTCTTT CASSAVASDTEAFF
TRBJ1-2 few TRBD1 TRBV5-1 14 TGCGCCAGCAGCCCTGGCGACAGGGACTATGGCTACACCTTC CASSPGDRDYGYTF
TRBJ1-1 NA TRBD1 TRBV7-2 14 TGTGCCAGCAGCGGAGACAGGGGGAGTACTGAAGCTTTCTTT CASSGDRGSTEAFF
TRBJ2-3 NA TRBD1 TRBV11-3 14 TGTGCCAGCAGCCCGCCCGACAGGGGAGATACGCAGTATTTT CASSPPDRGDTQYF
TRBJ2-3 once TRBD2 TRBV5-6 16 TGTGCCAGCAGCCTAGTAGCGGGAGGGTCAACAGATACGCAGTATTTT CASSLVAGGSTDTQYF
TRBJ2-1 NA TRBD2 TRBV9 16 TGTGCCAGCAGCGTAGTCGGGACTAGCGCTCCAGATGAGCAGTTCTTC CASSVVGTSAPDEQFF
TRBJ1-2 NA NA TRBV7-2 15 TGTGCCAGCAGCTTAGATAACAACCTCAACTATGGCTACACCTTC CASSLDNNLNYGYTF
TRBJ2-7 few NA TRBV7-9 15 TGTGCCAGCAGCTCACGAGGGGCGAGGTCCTACGAGCAGTACTTC CASSSRGARSYEQYF
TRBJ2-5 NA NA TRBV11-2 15 TGTGCCAGCAGCTTTAGTCCTGGGACACAAGAGACCCAGTACTTC CASSFSPGTQETQYF
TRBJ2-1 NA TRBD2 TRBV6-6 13 TGTGCCAGCAGTTACCTAGCGGCCGGCGAGCAGTTCTTC CASSYLAAGEQFF
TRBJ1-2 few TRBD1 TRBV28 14 TGTGCCAGCAGAGACAGGGGAACTCTCTATGGCTACACCTTC CASRDRGTLYGYTF